The TCR beta chain described here comes from a study of blood T cell repertoires in COVID-19. Produced via immunoSEQ multiplex PCR; TCRdb's table is partial and in-frame only. The table lists 210,000 or so clones, roughly 90% of them singletons. The sample was peripheral blood. This TCR was recovered from a woman aged 55-70 years with acute or convalescent COVID-19.

CDR3 sequence (DNA): TGTGCTAGTGGTCCCGGACTAGCGGGAGCCTACAATGAGCAGTTCTTC. Translated: CASGPGLAGAYNEQFF. The chain carries TRBV12-5 and TRBJ2-1, with 13 nucleotides matching TRBD2. The CDR3 runs 16 residues. Germline assignment: CDR1 LGHNT and CDR2 FRNRAP. V shed 5 bases, J shed 2 bases, and the junction held 3 bases outside the gene matches.